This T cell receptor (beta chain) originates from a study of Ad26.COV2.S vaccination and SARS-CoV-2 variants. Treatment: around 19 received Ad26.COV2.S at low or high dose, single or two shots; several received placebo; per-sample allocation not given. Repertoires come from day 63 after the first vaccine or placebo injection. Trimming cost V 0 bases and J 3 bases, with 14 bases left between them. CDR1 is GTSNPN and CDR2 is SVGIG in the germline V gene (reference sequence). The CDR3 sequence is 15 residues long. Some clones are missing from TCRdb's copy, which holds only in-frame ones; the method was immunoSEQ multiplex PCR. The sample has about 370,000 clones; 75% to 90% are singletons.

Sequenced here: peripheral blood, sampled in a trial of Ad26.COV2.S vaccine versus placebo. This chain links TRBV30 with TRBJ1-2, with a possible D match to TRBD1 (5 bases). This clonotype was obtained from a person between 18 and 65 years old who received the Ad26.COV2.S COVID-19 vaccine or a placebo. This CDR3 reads CAWSVELEGDYGYTF. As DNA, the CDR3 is TGTGCCTGGAGTGTAGAACTGGAAGGGGACTATGGCTACACCTTC.